These 17 T cell receptor beta chains were sequenced from one sample in a study of shared clonotypes between healthy human individuals. Assay: immunoSEQ multiplex PCR; the TCRdb copy retains only in-frame clones and omits some. The data hold about 2 million clones, with 85% to 95% observed a single time. Naive CD8 cells were CD45RO-negative, positively selected for CCR7, excluding terminally differentiated effector memory CD45RA+ cells. What was sequenced was naive CD8+ T cells sorted from blood. Receptor source: a man aged 18 to 29 in good health.

The rearrangement uses TRBV19 and TRBJ2-7; D call uncertain. Trimming took 4 bases from V and 5 from J, leaving 12 bases between them. The CDR3 spans 13 residues. The germline V gene encodes CDR1 LNHDA and CDR2 SQIVND (reference sequence). The CDR3 reads CASSSPWADEQYF. The CDR3 DNA reads TGTGCCAGTAGTAGCCCATGGGCGGACGAGCAGTACTTC.

The rearrangement uses TRBV7-9 and TRBJ1-5; D gene uncertain. The V end was cut by 4 bases, the J end by 1 base, with 14 bases between. The CDR3 covers 16 residues. CDR1 and CDR2 (germline): SEHNR, FQNEAQ (reference sequence). The CDR3 DNA is TGTGCCAGCAGCTCAACCAGCTGGCAGAGCAATCAGCCCCAGCATTTT. This translates into CASSSTSWQSNQPQHF.

The chain links TRBV27 to TRBJ2-3, with TRBD2 matching over 11 bases. The germline gives CDR1 MNHEY, CDR2 SMNVEV (reference sequence). V shed 6 bases and J 2 bases; nucleotides not matched to a gene: 7. This CDR3 has 16 amino acids. In nucleotides, the CDR3 is TGTGCCAGCAGCTCCCCTAGCGGGGGGACCACAGATACGCAGTATTTT. Translation: CASSSPSGGTTDTQYF.

The V gene is TRBV5-4, the J gene TRBJ2-7; a weak D match, TRBD1 (5 bases). The CDR3 consists of 13 residues. CDR1 SGHNT and CDR2 YYREEE come from the germline V gene (reference sequence). Trimming left V 2 bases short and J 6 bases short, with 12 bases between. CDR3 loop: CASSLSGSREQYF. DNA for the CDR3: TGTGCCAGCAGCTTATCAGGGTCTCGCGAGCAGTACTTC.

The chain is built from TRBV19 and TRBJ1-1, with unresolved D. Germline CDR1 reads LNHDA; CDR2 reads SQIVND (reference sequence). The CDR3 length is 15 residues. V gave up 0 bases and J gave up 1 base, with 9 bases separating them. The CDR3 sequence: CASSIEGMGNTEAFF. The CDR3 DNA follows: TGTGCCAGTAGTATAGAAGGGATGGGGAACACTGAAGCTTTCTTT.

The V gene is TRBV28, the J gene TRBJ1-1, with 12 nucleotides matching TRBD1. V shed 4 bases and J 6 bases; nucleotides not matched to a gene: 6. Germline V gene lookup returns CDR1 MDHEN and CDR2 SYDVKM. The CDR3 covers 15 residues. The CDR3 bases are TGTGCCAGCAGTTCCCCGGGACAGGGGGCCCCTGAAGCTTTCTTT. Amino acids: CASSSPGQGAPEAFF.

The J gene is TRBJ1-2, the V gene TRBV11-1; 8 nucleotides align to TRBD1. V shed 5 bases, J shed 1 base, and the junction held 3 bases outside the gene matches. This CDR3 spans 14 amino acids. The germline V gene has CDR1 SGHAT and CDR2 FQDESV (reference sequence). CDR3 in amino acids: CASSHGQGNYGYTF. The CDR3 DNA reads TGTGCCAGCAGCCACGGACAGGGTAACTATGGCTACACCTTC.

On this clone itself: In the same sample, other DNA sequences code for this CDR3. This rearrangement joins TRBV5-6 to TRBJ2-7; D unresolved. V lost 0 bases and J 3 bases, leaving 10 bases between the germline ends. The CDR3 runs to 14 residues. CDR1 and CDR2 from the germline V gene are SGHDT and YYEEEE. CDR3 in amino acids: CASSLGGSSYEQYF. CDR3 DNA: TGTGCCAGCAGCTTGGGTGGCTCCAGCTACGAGCAGTACTTC.

This clone has only one observation. J is TRBJ1-3 and V is TRBV7-9; maybe TRBD1 (6 bases). The V and J ends lost 4 bases and 0 bases respectively, with 13 bases between them. The CDR3 length is 16 residues. The germline CDR1 and CDR2 sequences are SEHNR and FQNEAQ (reference sequence). CDR3 loop: CASSSTTGFSGNTIYF. The CDR3 DNA sequence: TGTGCCAGCAGCTCCACCACAGGGTTCTCTGGAAACACCATATATTTT. Combining the CDR3 with reference TRBV7-9 and TRBJ1-3 gives the whole variable domain DTGVSQNPRHKITKRGQNVTFRCDPISEHNRLYWYRQTLGQGPEFLTYFQNEAQLEKSRLLSDRFSAERPKGSFSTLEIQRTEQGDSAMYLCASSSTTGFSGNTIYFGEGSWLTVV.

Points on this clone: Other DNA sequences from this sample encode an identical CDR3 as well. This sequence joins TRBV11-2 and TRBJ2-3, with 10 bases lining up with TRBD2. This CDR3 has 15 amino acids. Germline CDR1 is SGHAT and CDR2 is FQNNGV. V lost 5 bases, J lost 1 base, and 3 bases stayed unmatched. The CDR3 sequence is CASSRTSGGTDTQYF. The CDR3 coding sequence is TGTGCCAGCAGCCGTACTAGCGGGGGCACAGATACGCAGTATTTT.

The genes are TRBV19 and TRBJ1-6; 7 nucleotides agree with TRBD1. From germline, CDR1 is LNHDA and CDR2 SQIVND (reference sequence). The CDR3 runs 13 residues. Losses at the gene ends were 4 bases for V and 10 bases for J; bases not matched to a gene: 4. As DNA, the CDR3 is TGTGCCAGTAGTACAGACAGGGAATCACCCCTCCACTTT. This sequence encodes CASSTDRESPLHF.

This clone is a singleton in its sample. The chain carries TRBV27 and TRBJ1-1; D is ambiguous. Trimming removed 6 bases from V and 0 bases from J, with 14 bases in between. Germline assignment: CDR1 MNHEY and CDR2 SMNVEV (reference sequence). The length of the CDR3 is 15 residues. The CDR3 spells CASRVRGDLNTEAFF. As DNA, the CDR3 is TGTGCCAGCAGGGTACGCGGGGATTTGAACACTGAAGCTTTCTTT.

This chain connects TRBV5-4 to TRBJ1-1; D is ambiguous. Germline V gene sequence: CDR1 SGHNT, CDR2 YYREEE (reference sequence). The CDR3 totals 12 residues. The V end lost 5 bases, the J end lost 7 bases, and 12 bases lay between the germline ends. For the CDR3, the DNA is TGTGCCAGCAGGTTTTTGGGAAATGAAGCTTTCTTT. Amino acids: CASRFLGNEAFF.

The rearrangement links TRBV27 to TRBJ1-2; no definite D call. Germline CDR1 reads MNHEY; CDR2 reads SMNVEV (reference sequence). The CDR3 consists of 14 residues. The V end lost 5 bases, the J end lost 7 bases, and 17 bases lay between the germline ends. The chain's CDR3 is CASSLREGFFGYTF. The DNA of the CDR3 is TGTGCCAGCAGTCTGCGGGAGGGCTTTTTTGGCTACACCTTC.

The chain has TRBV2 and TRBJ2-7, with D unclear. Trimming took 5 bases from V and 3 from J, leaving 14 bases between them. This CDR3 is built from 14 residues. The V gene's germline CDR1 is SNHLY and CDR2 FYNNEI. CDR3 bases: TGTGCCAGCAGTCCTCTCGCCCCCTTCTACGAGCAGTACTTC. Translating gives CASSPLAPFYEQYF.

Comment on this clone: Other DNA sequences in this specimen translate into the identical CDR3. This chain links TRBV4-1 with TRBJ2-1, with D maybe TRBD2 (6 bases). Germline assignment: CDR1 MGHRA and CDR2 YSYEKL. The CDR3 loop spans 12 amino acids. Deletions cut 1 base from V and 9 bases from J, with 7 bases between. CDR3 nucleotides: TGCGCCAGCAGCCAAGTGGGGGGTGAGCAGTTCTTC. It translates to CASSQVGGEQFF.

The chain carries TRBV4-3 and TRBJ2-1; D tentatively fits TRBD1 or TRBD2 (5 bases each). The germline V gene has CDR1 LGHNA and CDR2 YSLEER. This CDR3 region has 16 residues. V was cut by 0 bases and J by 8 bases, with 17 bases left in between. Here the CDR3 reads CASSQEWDPNLDEQFF. The CDR3 DNA follows: TGCGCCAGCAGCCAAGAGTGGGACCCTAACTTGGATGAGCAGTTCTTC.